This note documents a single T cell receptor beta chain sequence. The assay ran at deep level. Method: immunoSEQ multiplex PCR; TCRdb's copy keeps in-frame clones and lacks some. The sample lists fewer than 800,000 clones, about 92% occurring once. The source of the sample is a study of shared clonotypes between healthy human individuals. V lost 4 bases to trimming and J lost 4 bases, with 14 bases between them. This CDR3 comprises 13 residues. The germline gives CDR1 GTSNPN, CDR2 SVGIG (reference sequence). As defined, naive CD8 cells were CD45RO-negative and positively selected for CCR7, with terminally differentiated effector memory CD45RA+ cells excluded.

Sequencing was carried out using naive CD8+ T cells sorted from blood. The sequence was obtained from a man aged 25-45 years in good health. This sequence joins TRBV30 and TRBJ2-7; D might be TRBD1 (6 bases). For the CDR3, the DNA is TGTGCCTGGACCTGGGGGCCGGGATACGAGCAGTACTTC. Encoded protein: CAWTWGPGYEQYF.